One and the same sample provided the 14 T cell receptor beta chains below, sequenced in a study of CD8 T cells in Susac syndrome. Reverse transcription of 0.5 to 1 ug RNA was performed with random hexamers. TCRdb called the immunoSEQ multiplex PCR reads again in MiXCR, with one record for every CDR3 protein. The sample has about 280,000 distinct CDR3 sequences; roughly 84% are singletons. The sample consisted of CD8+ T cells from PBMCs. The receptors derive from a human donor with multiple sclerosis.

The chain joins TRBV24-1 to TRBJ2-1; 10 nucleotides align to TRBD2. With V trimmed by 5 bases and J by 5 bases, 2 bases remained unmatched. The germline V gene encodes CDR1 KGHDR and CDR2 SFDVKD. The CDR3 is 14 amino acids. This CDR3 is CATSASGSDNEQFF. CDR3 nucleotide sequence: TGTGCCACCAGTGCTAGCGGGAGCGACAATGAGCAGTTCTTC.

This clonotype was seen just once. The chain is built from TRBV6-1 and TRBJ2-2; the match to TRBD2 covers 9 bases. The CDR3 sequence is 18 residues long. CDR1 MNHNS and CDR2 SASEGT come from the germline V gene. The V and J ends lost 6 bases and 7 bases, in that order; junction bases with no gene match: 18. This CDR3 is CASSPHYAAGGGSGELFF. The DNA of the CDR3 is TGTGCCAGCAGCCCCCATTATGCGGCGGGAGGGGGTAGCGGGGAGCTGTTTTTT.

The chain couples TRBV3-1 to TRBJ2-3; weak D call: TRBD1 (5 bases). V dropped 5 bases and J dropped 0 bases, with 9 bases sitting between them. The CDR3 spans 14 residues. Germline-derived CDR1 and CDR2 are LGHDT and YNNKEL (reference sequence). The CDR3 sequence: CASSTQGSTDTQYF. The CDR3 DNA sequence: TGTGCCAGCAGCACTCAGGGAAGCACAGATACGCAGTATTTT.

This chain uses TRBV25-1 with TRBJ1-1; D gene ambiguous. Germline CDR1 reads MGHDK; CDR2 reads SYGVNS. The CDR3 has 12 residues. V shed 4 bases and J shed 6 bases, with 9 bases lying between them. CDR3: CASSGESSEAFF. In DNA, the CDR3 is TGTGCCAGCAGTGGCGAGAGTTCTGAAGCTTTCTTT.

The rearrangement uses TRBV29-1 and TRBJ2-1, with TRBD1 matching 8 bases. Germline CDR1 SQVTM, CDR2 ANQGSEA. CDR3 length equals 17 residues. The junction had 8 bases not matched to a gene; V was cut back by 1 base and J by 0 bases. CDR3 amino acids: CSVEGGQALSSYNEQFF. DNA for the CDR3: TGCAGCGTTGAAGGGGGACAGGCTTTGAGCTCCTACAATGAGCAGTTCTTC.

CDR3 coding DNA: TGTGCCAGCAGTTTAGACAGGGCCTACGAGCAGTACTTC. Translating it yields CASSLDRAYEQYF. The gene calls are TRBV27 and TRBJ2-7; TRBD1 agrees at 7 bases. Unmatched junction bases numbered 0, after V lost 2 bases and J lost 2 bases. The CDR3 sequence is 13 residues long. In germline, CDR1 is MNHEY, CDR2 SMNVEV (reference sequence).

The V call is TRBV2, the J call TRBJ2-1; 11 bases align to TRBD2. The ends lost 8 bases at V and 2 bases at J; junction bases unmatched: 8. CDR1 SNHLY and CDR2 FYNNEI come from the germline V gene. The CDR3 is 16 amino acids. CDR3 loop: CASRTSGPAAYNEQFF. The CDR3 bases are TGTGCCAGCCGGACTAGCGGGCCGGCCGCCTACAATGAGCAGTTCTTC.

V gene TRBV12-3 or TRBV12-4 combines with J gene TRBJ2-7; 9 bases fit TRBD1. The V and J ends lost 9 bases and 2 bases, in that order; junction bases with no gene match: 11. The CDR3 length is 15 residues. CDR3 residues: CASGPKGQGTYEQYF. CDR3 coding DNA: TGTGCCAGTGGCCCGAAGGGACAGGGTACCTACGAGCAGTACTTC.

The chain couples TRBV27 to TRBJ1-2; 7 bases align to TRBD1. J lost 4 bases, V lost 9 bases, and 8 bases had no gene match. This CDR3 is built from 13 residues. Germline CDR1 MNHEY, CDR2 SMNVEV (reference sequence). The CDR3 bases are TGTGCCAGTAGCCCCGGGACAGTCTATGGCTACACCTTC. Its protein is CASSPGTVYGYTF.

The chain links TRBV27 to TRBJ1-4, with D possibly TRBD1 on 5 matching bases. Germline lookup yields CDR1 MNHEY and CDR2 SMNVEV (reference sequence). Trimming shortened V by 0 bases and J by 5 bases, and 7 bases separated the two germline ends. The CDR3 runs 14 residues. In nucleotides, the CDR3 is TGTGCCAGCAGTTTATCTGGGACGAATGAAAAACTGTTTTTT. Residues: CASSLSGTNEKLFF.

V and J are TRBV6-5 and TRBJ2-5, with D maybe TRBD2 (5 bases). The CDR3 spans 14 residues. V lost 6 bases and J 3 bases, leaving 14 bases between the germline ends. CDR1 MNHEY and CDR2 SVGAGI come from the germline V gene. The CDR3 spells CASSASGLEETQYF. The CDR3 region has the DNA TGTGCCAGCAGCGCCTCGGGGTTGGAAGAGACCCAGTACTTC.

The rearrangement joins TRBV20-1 to TRBJ2-2, with 8 bases fitting TRBD2. This CDR3 spans 16 amino acids. V lost 3 bases, J lost 1 base, and 7 bases stayed unmatched. Germline loops: CDR1 DFQATT, CDR2 SNEGSKA (reference sequence). The DNA of the CDR3 is TGCAGTGCTAGCCGTAGCGGGGAGTGGAACACCGGGGAGCTGTTTTTT. Protein sequence: CSASRSGEWNTGELFF.

J is TRBJ1-4 and V is TRBV14; possibly TRBD1 for D (5 bases). The length of the CDR3 is 11 residues. Trimming took off 6 bases at V and 11 bases at J, with 10 bases between the two ends. Germline lookup yields CDR1 SGHDN and CDR2 FVKESK. CDR3 amino acids: CASSPGYKLFF. CDR3 DNA: TGTGCCAGCAGTCCAGGGTATAAACTGTTTTTT.

Only a few counts were recorded for this clonotype. The chain combines TRBV12-5 with TRBJ2-1; D remains ambiguous. Per the germline V gene, CDR1 is LGHNT and CDR2 is FRNRAP. V lost 1 base, J lost 9 bases, and 4 bases lay in between. CDR3 size: 11 residues. The CDR3 sequence is CASGLGAEQFF. The CDR3 coding sequence is TGTGCTAGTGGTTTGGGTGCTGAGCAGTTCTTC.